Below are 23 T cell receptor beta chains sequenced from a single sample in a study of post-analysis software for immune sequencing data. Study-level results: Elevated frequency relative to controls characterized several TRBV segments in patients, TRBV5-6, TRBV5-1 and TRBV20-1 among them.

For these TCRs, the target antigens are not known. Every TCR beta cDNA library bore unique molecular identifiers. In TCRdb, the PCR reads were re-called with MiXCR into one record per CDR3 protein. The table lists roughly 180,000 distinct CDR3 sequences, 30% of them singletons. Input material: blood. The receptors derive from a girl aged 10 to 17 with multiple sclerosis.

V and J are TRBV10-3 and TRBJ2-5; TRBD1 agrees at 7 bases. Germline V gives CDR1 ENHRY, CDR2 SYGVKD. This CDR3 spans 15 amino acids. Losses at the gene ends were 3 bases for V and 11 bases for J; bases not matched to a gene: 15. The CDR3 region has the DNA TGTGCCATCAGTGAAAGACAGGGATCCTACAATGAGCAGTACTTC. This encodes CAISERQGSYNEQYF.

On this clonotype itself: A much bigger clone sits one base away, suggesting this may be a read error. This chain uses TRBV6-5 with TRBJ1-2; no definite D call. This CDR3 contains 12 residues. Trimming left V 8 bases short and J 0 bases short, with 7 bases between. Germline CDR1 is MNHEY and CDR2 is SVGAGI. The CDR3 is CASGMTNYGYTF. CDR3 bases: TGTGCCAGCGGCATGACTAACTATGGCTACACCTTC.

The V and J genes are TRBV28 and TRBJ1-2; no firm D call. The germline CDR1 and CDR2 sequences are MDHEN and SYDVKM. The V gene lost 5 bases and the J gene lost 8 bases, with 15 bases spanning the gap. The CDR3 contains 13 residues. CDR3 nucleotide sequence: TGTGCCAGCAGTACGACCCTACCCCAGGGCTACACCTTC. Its translation: CASSTTLPQGYTF.

This chain connects TRBV12-3 or TRBV12-4 to TRBJ1-3; D is ambiguous. The CDR3 has 11 amino acids. Deletions cut 10 bases from V and 3 bases from J, with 7 bases between. The CDR3 protein is CATSGGNTIYF. As DNA, the CDR3 is TGTGCCACGTCGGGTGGAAACACCATATATTTT.

This clonotype occurred many times. The J gene is TRBJ2-7, the V gene TRBV10-3, with D perhaps TRBD2 (6 bases). Germline V gene data show CDR1 as ENHRY and CDR2 as SYGVKD. V was shortened by 2 bases and J by 3 bases, with 11 bases between the two germline ends. The CDR3 consists of 14 residues. This CDR3 reads CAISEPGGNYEQYF. The CDR3, as DNA: TGTGCCATCAGTGAGCCCGGGGGAAACTACGAGCAGTACTTC.

In its sample, this clonotype was seen a few times. The chain joins TRBV6-5 to TRBJ1-6; 8 nucleotides align to TRBD1. Germline V gene data show CDR1 as MNHEY and CDR2 as SVGAGI. J lost 10 bases, V lost 2 bases, and 7 bases had no gene match. The CDR3 contains 15 residues. The CDR3 coding sequence is TGTGCCAGCAGTTACGGGGGACAGGTTGGATCACCCCTCCACTTT. Encoded protein: CASSYGGQVGSPLHF.

This clonotype was found a few times. Compared with germline, one end of the junction differs, possibly owing to a read error. DNA of the CDR3: TGTGCCGGCAGCTTGGAAGGGTACGAGCAGTACTTC. Residues: CAGSLEGYEQYF. This chain joins TRBV5-6 and TRBJ2-7; D is uncertain. The CDR3 loop spans 12 amino acids. Germline-derived CDR1 and CDR2 are SGHDT and YYEEEE. Drawing the rest from reference TRBV5-6 and TRBJ2-7, the complete variable domain is DAGVTQSPTHLIKTRGQQVTLRCSPKSGHDTVSWYQQALGQGPQFIFQYYEEEERQRGNFPDRFSGHQFPNYSSELNVNALLLGDSALYLCAGSLEGYEQYFGPGTRLTVT.

V usage is TRBV12-3 or TRBV12-4 and J usage is TRBJ2-7; 8 positions match TRBD1. V lost 5 bases to trimming and J lost 9 bases; unmatched junction nucleotides: 6. CDR3 length: 12 amino acids. The CDR3 spells CASSLDRGRQYF. The CDR3 DNA is TGTGCCAGCAGTCTCGACAGGGGAAGGCAGTACTTC.

The table lists this clonotype with many counts. The CDR3 DNA is TGCGCCAGCTTAGGGGGAAAGCGCTACGACGAGCAGTACTTC. This translates into CASLGGKRYDEQYF. This rearrangement joins TRBV10-2 to TRBJ2-7, with D possibly being TRBD1 (6 bases). Trimming took off 8 bases at V and 5 bases at J, with 19 bases between the two ends. This CDR3 is built from 14 residues. Germline V lookup: CDR1 WSHSY, CDR2 SAAADI.

The chain combines TRBV3-1 with TRBJ1-6; D is unresolved. This CDR3 region has 14 residues. Between the trimmed V and J ends, which lost 6 bases and 8 bases, there was a span of 14 bases. Germline CDR1 LGHDT, CDR2 YNNKEL (reference sequence). CDR3: CASRARFGDSPLHF. The CDR3 region has the DNA TGTGCCAGCAGAGCCCGCTTCGGTGATTCACCCCTCCACTTT.

This clonotype was counted between two and nine times. The chain has TRBV10-3 and TRBJ2-2; possibly TRBD2 for D (6 bases). The germline V gene encodes CDR1 ENHRY and CDR2 SYGVKD. V lost 0 bases to trimming and J lost 3 bases, with 17 bases between them. This CDR3 contains 18 residues. For the CDR3, the DNA is TGTGCCATCAGTGAGTCGGTTGGTTGGACTACCGACACCGGGGAGCTGTTTTTT. It encodes CAISESVGWTTDTGELFF.

CDR3 nucleotides: TGTGCCAGCAGCCAAGGACATCTAGCTACTCTTTGGGCCAACGTCCTGACTTTC. As protein: CASSQGHLATLWANVLTF. The V gene is TRBV3-1, the J gene TRBJ2-6, with D perhaps TRBD2 (5 bases). This CDR3 region has 18 residues. The V end lost 1 base, the J end lost 5 bases, and 18 bases lay between the germline ends. Germline values: CDR1 LGHDT, CDR2 YNNKEL (reference sequence).

With regard to this clonotype: This may be a read error: a much more frequent sequence differs by one nucleotide. CDR3 nucleotide sequence: TGTGCCAGCAGTGCCCAGACAGCGTACCAAGGGACCCAGTACTTC. As protein: CASSAQTAYQGTQYF. This rearrangement joins TRBV12-3 or TRBV12-4 to TRBJ2-5; tentative D call: TRBD1 (5 bases). The CDR3 extends over 15 amino acids.

With respect to this clonotype: A read error is possible here, since a much larger clone lies one base away. The chain joins TRBV6-5 to TRBJ1-4; D not resolved. CDR3 length: 14 residues. The germline V gene encodes CDR1 MNHEY and CDR2 SVGAGI. This CDR3 is CASSYLQEGEKRFF. The CDR3 bases are TGTGCCAGCAGTTACTTGCAAGAGGGTGAAAAACGGTTTTTT.

Worth noting for this clonotype: This may come from a read error, since a much larger clone is one base off. J is TRBJ2-5 and V is TRBV20-1; the match to TRBD1 covers 7 bases. J lost 11 bases, V lost 6 bases, and 9 bases had no gene match. This CDR3 has 11 amino acids. Germline CDR1 and CDR2: DFQATT and SNEGSKA (reference sequence). Here the CDR3 reads CSAGQDREQYF. The CDR3 nucleotides are TGCAGTGCAGGACAGGACCGAGAGCAGTACTTC.

The gene calls are TRBV3-1 and TRBJ1-1, with D perhaps TRBD1 (6 bases). Trimming cost V 0 bases and J 5 bases, with 7 bases left between them. This CDR3 is built from 13 residues. Germline V lookup: CDR1 LGHDT, CDR2 YNNKEL (reference sequence). CDR3 loop: CASSQEGGTEAFF. The CDR3 nucleotides read TGTGCCAGCAGCCAAGAAGGGGGGACTGAAGCTTTCTTT.

This clonotype was counted ten times or more. This chain uses TRBV29-1 with TRBJ2-4; tentatively, D is TRBD2 (5 bases). Germline assignment: CDR1 SQVTM and CDR2 ANQGSEA. V lost 3 bases, J lost 10 bases, and 10 bases lay in between. The CDR3 sequence is 11 residues long. CDR3 region: CSVDEGPIQYF. The CDR3 nucleotides read TGCAGCGTTGATGAGGGCCCTATTCAGTACTTC.

This clonotype was found many times. The rearrangement uses TRBV20-1 and TRBJ2-1, with 12 bases fitting TRBD2. The CDR3 contains 14 residues. Germline trimming cut 6 bases from V and 8 bases from J; bases unmatched to any gene: 8. Germline loops: CDR1 DFQATT, CDR2 SNEGSKA (reference sequence). The CDR3 DNA sequence: TGCAGTGCGTCGACTAGCGGGAGACCCCATGAGCAGTTCTTC. This codes for CSASTSGRPHEQFF.

The V and J genes are TRBV10-3 and TRBJ2-3; D is perhaps TRBD2 (6 bases). Trimming cost V 5 bases and J 6 bases, with 24 bases left between them. There are 17 residues in the CDR3. CDR1 is ENHRY and CDR2 is SYGVKD in the germline V gene. The CDR3 DNA reads TGTGCCATCAGTCCCCTGGAGGGAAGGGTGGCATCGGATACGCAGTATTTT. Translating it yields CAISPLEGRVASDTQYF.

This clonotype was counted a few times. A read error may explain this, as a much larger clone is one base away. The CDR3 region has the DNA TGTGCCAGCGGAGTGGGAGGCTACGAGCAGTACTTC. It encodes CASGVGGYEQYF. J is TRBJ2-7 and V is TRBV9; a weak D match, TRBD2 (6 bases). The germline V gene has CDR1 SGDLS and CDR2 YYNGEE. V was shortened by 7 bases and J by 3 bases, with 11 bases between the two germline ends. The CDR3 is 12 amino acids.

V usage is TRBV15 and J usage is TRBJ1-2, with 9 positions matching TRBD1. Looked up from germline, CDR1 is LNHNV and CDR2 is YYDKDF (reference sequence). The J segment lost 3 bases and the V segment lost 0 bases, leaving 8 bases of the junction unmatched. CDR3 length equals 17 residues. CDR3 sequence: CATSRDQGQGVDYGYTF. The CDR3 nucleotides read TGTGCCACCAGCAGAGATCAGGGACAGGGCGTTGACTATGGCTACACCTTC.

This clonotype has a count of ten or more. V is TRBV12-3 or TRBV12-4 and J is TRBJ1-4; D not certain. V was clipped by 5 bases and J by 7 bases, with 11 bases between them. The length of the CDR3 is 13 residues. The CDR3 loop reads CASSPRVPEKLFF. In DNA form, the CDR3 reads TGTGCCAGCAGTCCCCGGGTCCCTGAAAAACTGTTTTTT.

The sample holds many counts of this clonotype. This chain joins TRBV10-2 and TRBJ2-7, with D perhaps TRBD2 (5 bases). Germline CDR1 is WSHSY and CDR2 is SAAADI. The V gene lost 5 bases and the J gene lost 1 base, with 12 bases spanning the gap. CDR3 size: 14 residues. CDR3 in amino acids: CASSSAGISYEQYF. The DNA of the CDR3 is TGCGCCAGCAGTTCGGCCGGGATATCCTACGAGCAGTACTTC.